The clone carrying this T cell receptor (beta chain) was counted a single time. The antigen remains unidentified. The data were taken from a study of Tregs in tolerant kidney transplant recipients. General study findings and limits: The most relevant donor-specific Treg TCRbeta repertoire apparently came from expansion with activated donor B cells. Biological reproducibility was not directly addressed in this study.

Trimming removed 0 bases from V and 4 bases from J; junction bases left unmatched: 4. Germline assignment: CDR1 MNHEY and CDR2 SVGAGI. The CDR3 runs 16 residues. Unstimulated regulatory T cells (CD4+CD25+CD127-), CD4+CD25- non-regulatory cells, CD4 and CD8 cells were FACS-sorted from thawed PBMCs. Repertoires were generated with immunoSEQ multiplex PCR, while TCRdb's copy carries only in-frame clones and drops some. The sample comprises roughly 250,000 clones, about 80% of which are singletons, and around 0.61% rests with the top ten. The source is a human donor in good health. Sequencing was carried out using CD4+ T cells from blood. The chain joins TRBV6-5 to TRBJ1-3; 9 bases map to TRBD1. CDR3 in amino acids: CASSYSQGAPGNTIYF. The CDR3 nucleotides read TGTGCCAGCAGTTACTCACAGGGGGCCCCGGGAAACACCATATATTTT.